This T cell receptor (beta chain) was sequenced in a study of blood T cell repertoires in COVID-19. Looking at the study overall: Material from acute and convalescent COVID-19 was sourced from the United States, Italy and Spain. T cells, B-cell-depleted T cells, or PBMCs provided the cDNA or gDNA that served as material.

Looked up from germline, CDR1 is SGHRS and CDR2 is YFSETQ. This CDR3 region has 14 residues. Trimming stripped 4 bases from V and 1 base from J, with 11 bases between. Study processing details: Amplified reference gene primers provided the basis for estimating nucleated cell counts. TCRdb's copy holds only in-frame clones and misses some; the assay was immunoSEQ multiplex PCR. The V and J calls and clone size were taken over from that table, and D and trimming were inferred from the DNA. This sample has 140,000 to 150,000 clones, with about 86% found just once. This clonotype was obtained from a woman aged 45-60 years with active or convalescent COVID-19. The chain uses TRBV5-1 and TRBJ1-2; no firm D call. The sample consisted of peripheral blood. The CDR3 here is CASSQAGDNYGYTF. The DNA of the CDR3 is TGCGCCAGCAGCCAAGCGGGTGATAACTATGGCTACACCTTC.